A single T cell receptor (beta chain) is shown here with its context. Its antigen is not identified. Described treatment: roughly 18 received Ad26.COV2.S at low or high dose, single or two shots; 5 received placebo; per-sample allocation not given. Following the first vaccine or placebo injection, samples were taken on day 63. A Boston donor was an adult aged 18-55 years. The record originates from a study of Ad26.COV2.S vaccination and SARS-CoV-2 variants. Trimming shortened V by 5 bases and J by 4 bases, and 11 bases separated the two germline ends. This CDR3 has 13 amino acids. CDR1 is SNHLY and CDR2 is FYNNEI in the germline V gene. Sequencing used immunoSEQ multiplex PCR; TCRdb keeps in-frame clones, though not all of them. The sample carries approximately 300,000 clones, roughly 86% recorded once. Overall study results and limits: Measurement of non-spike TCR breadth gave similar results in vaccine and placebo recipients.

The specimen comprised peripheral blood, sampled in a trial of Ad26.COV2.S vaccine versus placebo. This receptor was identified in a person aged 18 to 59 who received the Ad26.COV2.S COVID-19 vaccine or a placebo. The V gene is TRBV2, the J gene TRBJ2-5, with TRBD1 as a possible D gene (6 bases). CDR3 coding DNA: TGTGCCAGCAGTACAGGGACCCGAGAGACCCAGTACTTC. Its protein is CASSTGTRETQYF.